This T cell receptor beta chain was identified in a study of blood T cells in healthy people across ages. Broader study findings: Total diversity from one million sequenced T cells was likely underestimated.

Isolation yielded PBMCs, at least 7 million per sample, in every case. Comments on this clonotype: Its antigen is not identified.

The authors ran a second PCR of about 6 to 11 cycles using a sample-barcoded 5' primer and a J-beta primer mix. Every cDNA molecule carried a tag from a template-switch adaptor bearing 12 random nucleotides. Each CDR3 protein gets one entry after TCRdb re-called the 5' RACE reads with MiXCR. This sample has about 900,000 distinct CDR3 sequences, with approximately 65% found just once. Sequenced: blood. The TCR was taken from a man younger than 45 in good health.

This CDR3 reads CASTYYSAGAINEQFF. In DNA, the CDR3 is TGTGCCAGCACCTATTATTCGGCGGGGGCAATTAATGAGCAGTTCTTC. The genes are TRBV7-8 and TRBJ2-1; D may be TRBD2 (7 bases). The CDR3 length is 16 residues. The V end was cut by 7 bases, the J end by 7 bases, with 23 bases between. Germline V CDR1 and CDR2: SGHVS, FQNEAQ.